Given below is one T cell receptor beta chain in context. Its specificity is unknown. Trimming took 8 bases from V and 4 from J, leaving 15 bases between them. The CDR3 is 14 amino acids. CDR1 and CDR2 from the germline V gene are SEHNR and FQNEAQ (reference sequence). These donors counted as nominally healthy when sampled, but unrecorded immune exposures were likely. These data originate in a study of cytomegalovirus exposure and HLA in healthy donors. General observations from the study: A later analysis reportedly found that, within productive TCRs, an Asian-associated ancestry cluster had fewer N-insertions than the mean observed across the roughly 700 donors. CMV antigen specificity was confirmed in vitro for a few CMV-associated chains.

The PCR ran on 60 Vbeta and 13 Jbeta primers. TCRdb's table, derived via immunoSEQ multiplex PCR, lists solely in-frame clones and lacks some. The table lists more than 70,000 clones, around 77% of them singletons. The chain employs TRBV7-9 and TRBJ1-3, with D uncertain. The specimen sequenced was PBMCs. The clonotype was recovered from a boy between 10 and 17 years old in good health and CMV-seronegative. Here the CDR3 reads CASEGGIGGNTIYF. The CDR3 DNA reads TGTGCCAGCGAGGGAGGGATAGGAGGAAACACCATATATTTT.